These 10 T cell receptor beta chains share one sample of origin, sequenced in a study of cytomegalovirus exposure and HLA in healthy donors. Researchers ran the PCR with 60 Vbeta and 13 Jbeta primers. The data were produced by immunoSEQ multiplex PCR, yet TCRdb's version contains in-frame clones alone and is incomplete. The repertoire holds tens of thousands of clones, with roughly 84% as singletons. The sequenced sample was PBMCs. Every receptor here comes from a human donor in good health.

This chain connects TRBV19 to TRBJ2-3; 8 bases agree with TRBD2. Trimming at V came to 4 bases and at J to 0 bases, leaving 6 bases not matched to a gene. Germline V gives CDR1 LNHDA, CDR2 SQIVND (reference sequence). The CDR3 runs to 16 residues. The CDR3, as DNA: TGTGCCAGTAGTAAGGCGGGAGGCACTAGCACAGATACGCAGTATTTT. Protein sequence: CASSKAGGTSTDTQYF.

The chain carries TRBV6-5 and TRBJ1-1; TRBD1 is a possible D gene (6 bases). The V gene lost 6 bases and the J gene lost 3 bases, with 14 bases spanning the gap. The CDR3 loop spans 14 amino acids. The V gene's germline CDR1 is MNHEY and CDR2 SVGAGI. In DNA, the CDR3 is TGTGCCAGCAGCGTAAGTCAGGGGCACACTGAAGCTTTCTTT. It encodes CASSVSQGHTEAFF.

The table lists this clone with a count of one. The V gene is TRBV7-2, the J gene TRBJ2-1; 8 nucleotides match TRBD2. This CDR3 has 16 residues. The ends lost 4 bases at V and 4 bases at J; junction bases unmatched: 9. Germline V gene sequence: CDR1 SGHTA, CDR2 FQGNSA. The CDR3 loop is CASSSQPGLDYNEQFF. The CDR3 nucleotides are TGTGCCAGCAGCTCCCAACCGGGACTAGATTACAATGAGCAGTTCTTC.

This clone was recorded a few times. V is TRBV10-3 and J is TRBJ2-1; 9 bases are a match to TRBD2. V lost 5 bases and J lost 2; bases outside the gene matches: 7. CDR3 length: 16 residues. CDR1 and CDR2 from the germline V gene are ENHRY and SYGVKD. This CDR3 reads CAISQRASGTYNEQFF. The CDR3 DNA sequence: TGTGCCATCAGTCAAAGGGCTAGCGGGACCTACAATGAGCAGTTCTTC.

This chain connects TRBV5-6 to TRBJ2-5, with a weak D call TRBD1 (6 bases). The CDR3 contains 14 residues. The V and J ends lost 2 bases and 2 bases respectively, with 10 bases between them. Germline V gene data show CDR1 as SGHDT and CDR2 as YYEEEE. The CDR3: CASSFGQTQETQYF. CDR3 nucleotide sequence: TGTGCCAGCAGCTTCGGACAGACTCAAGAGACCCAGTACTTC.

In this sample, this clone turned up a few times. The chain links TRBV2 to TRBJ2-2; 9 nucleotides align to TRBD2. J lost 6 bases, V lost 3 bases, and 5 bases had no gene match. From germline, CDR1 is SNHLY and CDR2 FYNNEI. This CDR3 has 15 residues. The CDR3 coding sequence is TGTGCCAGCAGTGACGGGCTAGCGGGACCCGGGGAGCTGTTTTTT. Encoded protein: CASSDGLAGPGELFF.

J is TRBJ2-5 and V is TRBV4-1; 8 bases are shared with TRBD1. The CDR3 runs to 15 residues. Germline assignment: CDR1 MGHRA and CDR2 YSYEKL. V was clipped by 5 bases and J by 11 bases; unmatched bases: 16. CDR3 amino acids: CASSYSGTGTGGQYF. CDR3 sequence (DNA): TGCGCCAGCAGCTACTCCGGGACAGGAACGGGTGGGCAGTACTTC.

V gene TRBV5-4 combines with J gene TRBJ1-6; D remains ambiguous. V lost 0 bases to trimming and J lost 10 bases, with 11 bases between them. Germline V CDR1 and CDR2: SGHNT, YYREEE (reference sequence). The CDR3 sequence is 14 residues long. This CDR3 is CASSLDGLSSPLHF. CDR3 nucleotides: TGTGCCAGCAGCTTGGATGGTCTTAGCTCACCCCTCCACTTT.

The chain is built from TRBV5-1 and TRBJ2-1; 9 bases match TRBD2. V lost 1 base, J lost 8 bases, and 7 bases stayed unmatched. Germline V CDR1 and CDR2: SGHRS, YFSETQ. This CDR3 is 15 amino acids long. As DNA, the CDR3 is TGCGCCAGCAGCTTGTTGGCGGGAGGGACGTATGAGCAGTTCTTC. The encoded protein is CASSLLAGGTYEQFF.

The chain uses TRBV6-5 and TRBJ2-7, with D unresolved. From germline, CDR1 is MNHEY and CDR2 SVGAGI. The CDR3 covers 11 residues. V lost 7 bases to trimming and J lost 5 bases, with 9 bases between them. CDR3 loop: CASTRHNEQYF. CDR3 in DNA: TGTGCCAGCACAAGACATAACGAGCAGTACTTC.